This T cell receptor (beta chain) stems from a study of shared clonotypes between healthy human individuals. This CDR3 has 14 residues. Germline V gives CDR1 SGHAT, CDR2 FQNNGV. Trimming pared 5 bases from V and 4 bases from J, leaving 14 bases between. Deep was the level at which the assay was run. Authors' analysis steps: Because ImmunoSEQ provided only junction sequences with no quality scores, the filtering differed. This table comes from immunoSEQ multiplex PCR, and its TCRdb copy is limited to in-frame clones, with some not included. V and J calls and clone size are copied from that table; D and trimming were computed from the DNA. The sample holds roughly 2,300,000 clones, just under 95% seen once.

The source of this sequence is a man younger than 35 in good health. Some clones in this sample may be carry-over from other donors' samples. Sequencing was performed on naive CD4+ T cells from PBMCs. Subset: CD45RA+ positively selected. The V call is TRBV11-2, the J call TRBJ1-1, with a tentative D call TRBD1 (6 bases). The CDR3 reads CASSLDSMGTEAFF. The CDR3 bases are TGTGCCAGCAGCCTGGACAGTATGGGCACTGAAGCTTTCTTT.